Each of the 26 T cell receptor beta chains below was sequenced from the same sample in a study of response to subunit inactivated influenza vaccine. TCRdb used MiXCR to reprocess the RT-PCR reads, holding one entry per CDR3 protein. The table shows a few hundred thousand distinct CDR3 sequences, with around a fifth occurring only once. The sample was PBMCs from blood, taken approximately 20 months after vaccination. The receptors were gathered from a man between 50 and 75 years old who received an inactivated influenza vaccine.

In its sample, this clonotype was seen a few times. The rearrangement joins TRBV11-2 to TRBJ1-3; TRBD1 might be the D (6 bases). This CDR3 comprises 15 residues. The V gene's germline CDR1 is SGHAT and CDR2 FQNNGV. V was trimmed by 6 bases and J by 0 bases, leaving 12 bases between them. The CDR3 sequence is CASRGHRDSGNTIYF. The CDR3 DNA is TGTGCCAGCAGGGGACACCGGGACTCTGGAAACACCATATATTTT. Drawing the rest from reference TRBV11-2 and TRBJ1-3, the complete variable domain is EAGVAQSPRYKIIEKRQSVAFWCNPISGHATLYWYQQILGQGPKLLIQFQNNGVVDDSQLPKDRFSAERLKGVDSTLKIQPAKLEDSAVYLCASRGHRDSGNTIYFGEGSWLTVV.

Only a few counts were recorded for this clonotype. The CDR3 protein is CSVKQGAGNTIYF. The CDR3 DNA is TGCAGCGTTAAACAGGGAGCTGGAAACACCATATATTTT. This sequence joins TRBV29-1 and TRBJ1-3; D perhaps matches TRBD1 (6 bases). The V end lost 5 bases, the J end lost 2 bases, and 10 bases lay between the germline ends. The germline V gene has CDR1 SQVTM and CDR2 ANQGSEA. CDR3 length: 13 residues.

This clonotype has more than one count but fewer than ten. The chain couples TRBV20-1 to TRBJ1-1, with D unclear. The V end lost 6 bases, the J end lost 4 bases, and 18 bases lay between the germline ends. The V gene's germline CDR1 is DFQATT and CDR2 SNEGSKA (reference sequence). This CDR3 has 14 residues. CDR3: CSATRFVSGTEAFF. The CDR3 nucleotides are TGCAGTGCAACTAGGTTCGTGTCGGGCACTGAAGCTTTCTTT.

The chain links TRBV10-3 to TRBJ2-5; 10 nucleotides align to TRBD2. Germline CDR1 ENHRY, CDR2 SYGVKD. With 0 bases clipped from V and 2 bases from J, the junction kept 3 bases outside the gene matches. The CDR3 is made up of 16 amino acids. The DNA of the CDR3 is TGTGCCATCAGTGAGTCGCTAGCGGGGGCACAAGAGACCCAGTACTTC. This translates into CAISESLAGAQETQYF.

The chain employs TRBV19 and TRBJ2-3; 8 bases are shared with TRBD1. The V and J ends lost 4 bases and 2 bases, in that order; junction bases with no gene match: 5. Per germline, CDR1 LNHDA and CDR2 SQIVND (reference sequence). The CDR3 is 15 residues long. The CDR3 protein is CASSTGQVNTDTQYF. The DNA of the CDR3 is TGTGCCAGTAGTACGGGACAGGTTAACACAGATACGCAGTATTTT.

This clonotype was counted only a few times. The chain has TRBV20-1 and TRBJ1-6; possibly TRBD1 for D (5 bases). The CDR3 has 18 residues. Germline V gene lookup returns CDR1 DFQATT and CDR2 SNEGSKA (reference sequence). The ends were cut back, 0 bases at V and 0 bases at J, with 15 bases in the middle. CDR3 DNA sequence: TGCAGTGCTAGAGAACCGCGGGGGGGGAGCTCCTATAATTCACCCCTCCACTTT. Protein sequence: CSAREPRGGSSYNSPLHF.

The J gene is TRBJ2-2, the V gene TRBV11-1; TRBD1 agrees at 9 bases. The V gene's germline CDR1 is SGHAT and CDR2 FQDESV (reference sequence). CDR3 size: 16 residues. With 5 bases clipped from V and 6 bases from J, the junction kept 10 bases outside the gene matches. CDR3 in amino acids: CASSLHRGRNAGELFF. For the CDR3, the DNA is TGTGCCAGCAGCCTCCACAGGGGGCGGAATGCCGGGGAGCTGTTTTTT.

This clonotype was detected ten times or more. This chain links TRBV7-2 with TRBJ1-1; 9 bases align to TRBD1. Germline-derived CDR1 and CDR2 are SGHTA and FQGNSA. This CDR3 is built from 13 residues. V trimming: 5 bases; J trimming: 6 bases; junction bases outside the gene matches: 4. The CDR3 DNA follows: TGTGCCAGCAGCCAACGACAGGGGGCTGAAGCTTTCTTT. It yields the protein CASSQRQGAEAFF.

This clonotype was detected many times. The chain joins TRBV7-2 to TRBJ1-1, with 7 bases that match TRBD1. The CDR3 extends over 15 amino acids. V was pared by 1 base and J by 5 bases, with 7 bases of the junction left unmatched. Per the germline V gene, CDR1 is SGHTA and CDR2 is FQGNSA. The CDR3 loop is CASSLEAGGWTEAFF. CDR3 coding DNA: TGTGCCAGCAGCTTAGAGGCAGGGGGATGGACTGAAGCTTTCTTT.

CDR3 sequence: CASSLIDRRNTEAFF. The CDR3 bases are TGTGCCAGCAGCTTAATCGACAGGCGGAACACTGAAGCTTTCTTT. J is TRBJ1-1 and V is TRBV5-5; D is possibly TRBD1 (6 bases). This CDR3 spans 15 amino acids. The V gene's germline CDR1 is SGHKS and CDR2 YYEKEE (reference sequence). V lost 2 bases and J lost 1, with 12 bases in between.

The chain recombines TRBV7-2 with TRBJ1-2; 7 bases match TRBD1. Germline V gives CDR1 SGHTA, CDR2 FQGNSA. After removal of 4 bases from V and 7 bases from J, the junction contained 9 bases not matched to a gene. This CDR3 is 14 amino acids long. The CDR3 sequence: CASSSLTGESGYTF. The CDR3 DNA reads TGTGCCAGCAGCTCGCTTACAGGGGAGAGTGGCTACACCTTC.

This clonotype was seen more than once but under ten times. The chain is built from TRBV29-1 and TRBJ1-2; 9 bases map to TRBD1. This CDR3 region has 13 residues. V lost 6 bases and J lost 3; bases outside the gene matches: 5. Germline V gene data show CDR1 as SQVTM and CDR2 as ANQGSEA. CDR3 DNA: TGCAGCGTAGGACAGGGGAGTTACTATGGCTACACCTTC. As protein: CSVGQGSYYGYTF.

The table lists this clonotype with many counts. This chain uses TRBV20-1 with TRBJ1-1; a possible D gene is TRBD1 (5 bases). The V end was cut by 3 bases, the J end by 5 bases, with 10 bases between. The V gene's germline CDR1 is DFQATT and CDR2 SNEGSKA (reference sequence). This CDR3 is built from 12 residues. The CDR3: CSASPGLTEAFF. Written as DNA, the CDR3 is TGCAGTGCTAGTCCGGGGCTTACTGAAGCTTTCTTT.

The gene calls are TRBV18 and TRBJ1-2; TRBD1 agrees at 9 bases. Looked up from germline, CDR1 is KGHSH and CDR2 is LQKENI. Unmatched junction bases numbered 8, after V lost 3 bases and J lost 0 bases. The CDR3 sequence is 17 residues long. The CDR3 coding sequence is TGTGCCAGCTCACCCATGCCGGGACAGGGTTCTAACTATGGCTACACCTTC. Its translation: CASSPMPGQGSNYGYTF.

This clonotype was detected only a few times. V gene TRBV6-5 combines with J gene TRBJ2-2; 9 nucleotides line up with TRBD1. Germline-derived CDR1 and CDR2 are MNHEY and SVGAGI. V shed 2 bases, J shed 4 bases, and the junction held 5 bases outside the gene matches. The CDR3 consists of 16 residues. The CDR3 nucleotides read TGTGCCAGCAGTTACACTGACAGGGGGGCCACCGGGGAGCTGTTTTTT. This gives the protein CASSYTDRGATGELFF.

This clonotype was counted at least ten times. The chain carries TRBV12-3 or TRBV12-4 and TRBJ1-2; D call uncertain. This CDR3 is built from 13 residues. The V gene lost 3 bases and the J gene lost 0 bases, with 5 bases spanning the gap. Here the CDR3 reads CASSFAANYGYTF. For the CDR3, the DNA is TGTGCCAGCAGTTTCGCAGCTAACTATGGCTACACCTTC.

This clonotype was counted a few times. The CDR3 region has the DNA TGCGCCAGCAGCTTGCGCCCACCCGGGACAGGGGCGATGAACACTGAAGCTTTCTTT. This translates into CASSLRPPGTGAMNTEAFF. This rearrangement joins TRBV5-1 to TRBJ1-1, with TRBD1 identical over 10 bases. The CDR3 has 19 residues. Trimming cost V 1 base and J 0 bases; bases outside gene matches: 12. Per germline, CDR1 SGHRS and CDR2 YFSETQ.

This clonotype occurred a few times. The CDR3 DNA follows: TGTGCCAGCAGTTTTTTGGGTTCTGGGGCCAACGTCCTGACTTTC. This translates into CASSFLGSGANVLTF. This rearrangement joins TRBV28 to TRBJ2-6; D unresolved. The germline V gene encodes CDR1 MDHEN and CDR2 SYDVKM. The CDR3 runs to 15 residues. The V gene lost 3 bases and the J gene lost 1 base, with 7 bases spanning the gap.

The chain employs TRBV7-9 and TRBJ1-5; D uncertain. From germline, CDR1 is SEHNR and CDR2 FQNEAQ (reference sequence). The germline V and J ends were trimmed by 5 bases and 5 bases, with 10 bases remaining between them. The CDR3 runs 13 residues. Here the CDR3 DNA reads TGTGCCAGCAGCCCCAGGTGGGATCAGCCCCAGCATTTT. It codes for CASSPRWDQPQHF.

This clonotype has only a few counts. The chain carries TRBV6-1 and TRBJ1-1, with TRBD1 as a possible D gene (6 bases). V shed 5 bases and J shed 6 bases, with 22 bases lying between them. Germline V gene data show CDR1 as MNHNS and CDR2 as SASEGT. The CDR3 extends over 16 amino acids. CDR3 coding DNA: TGTGCCAGCAGTACACACATCGGGGGGGCCGAGTCTGAAGCTTTCTTT. Translation: CASSTHIGGAESEAFF.

This clonotype occurred a few times. This chain links TRBV20-1 with TRBJ2-7; 10 positions match TRBD1. Germline V gives CDR1 DFQATT, CDR2 SNEGSKA (reference sequence). The CDR3 loop spans 12 amino acids. CDR3 region: CSATGQGHEQYF. CDR3 DNA: TGCAGCGCAACGGGACAGGGGCACGAGCAGTACTTC.

This clonotype appeared a few times. This chain connects TRBV29-1 to TRBJ1-1, with TRBD1 matching over 9 bases. Germline-derived CDR1 and CDR2 are SQVTM and ANQGSEA. J gave up 4 bases and V 5 bases, and 14 bases lay outside the gene matches. This CDR3 is 16 amino acids long. In DNA form, the CDR3 reads TGCAGCGTTAGCGGGACAGGGTCCCCTACGGGCACTGAAGCTTTCTTT. It codes for CSVSGTGSPTGTEAFF.

This clonotype occurred a few times. This chain uses TRBV19 with TRBJ1-5; tentatively, D is TRBD1 (6 bases). This CDR3 has 15 amino acids. V was pared by 6 bases and J by 5 bases, with 17 bases between. Germline values: CDR1 LNHDA, CDR2 SQIVND (reference sequence). CDR3 amino acids: CASRAGTLLDQPQHF. In DNA form, the CDR3 reads TGTGCCAGTAGGGCTGGGACATTGTTAGATCAGCCCCAGCATTTT.

This clonotype occurred a few times. The rearrangement uses TRBV5-1 and TRBJ1-2; D is perhaps TRBD1 (6 bases). Germline V gene lookup returns CDR1 SGHRS and CDR2 YFSETQ. CDR3 length: 14 residues. V was trimmed by 0 bases and J by 8 bases, leaving 14 bases between them. The CDR3 nucleotides are TGCGCCAGCAGCTTGGGGGGGGCCGTAGAAGGCTACACCTTC. Protein sequence: CASSLGGAVEGYTF.

This clonotype was observed a few times. The V call is TRBV6-5, the J call TRBJ2-7; D is unclear. V was trimmed by 2 bases and J by 5 bases, leaving 13 bases between them. The CDR3 has 14 amino acids. The V gene's germline CDR1 is MNHEY and CDR2 SVGAGI. CDR3 DNA: TGTGCCAGCAGTTACCGGCAGTTAATCGACGAGCAGTACTTC. It is translated as CASSYRQLIDEQYF.

The V and J genes are TRBV2 and TRBJ2-1; possibly TRBD1 or TRBD2 for D (5 bases each). This CDR3 comprises 17 residues. The V gene's germline CDR1 is SNHLY and CDR2 FYNNEI. The V and J ends lost 6 bases and 4 bases respectively, with 22 bases between them. In DNA form, the CDR3 reads TGTGCCAGCAGGATTGGAGACAACTTGAGGGGTTACAATGAGCAGTTCTTC. It encodes CASRIGDNLRGYNEQFF.